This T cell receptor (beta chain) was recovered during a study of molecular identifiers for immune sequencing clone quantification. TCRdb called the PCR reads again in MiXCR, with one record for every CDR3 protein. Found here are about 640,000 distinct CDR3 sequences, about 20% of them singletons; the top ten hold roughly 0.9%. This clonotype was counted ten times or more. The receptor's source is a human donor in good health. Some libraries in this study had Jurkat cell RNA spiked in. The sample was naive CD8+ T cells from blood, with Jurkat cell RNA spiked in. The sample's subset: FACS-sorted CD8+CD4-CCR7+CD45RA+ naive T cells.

The CDR3 sequence is CSVKTSGRTDTQYF. The DNA for the CDR3 is TGCAGCGTTAAGACTAGCGGCCGCACAGATACGCAGTATTTT. The chain carries TRBV29-1 and TRBJ2-3, with 9 nucleotides matching TRBD2. Unmatched junction bases numbered 4, after V lost 5 bases and J lost 1 base. Per the germline V gene, CDR1 is SQVTM and CDR2 is ANQGSEA. CDR3 length equals 14 residues.